The 26 T cell receptor beta chains given below trace back to one sample, sequenced in a study of T cells in localized non-small cell lung cancer. TCRdb keeps only in-frame clones here, not all; method: immunoSEQ multiplex PCR. The data contain about 1,700 clones, approximately 31% of them seen just once; the ten biggest clones take up over 9.5%. The sample here was normal lung tissue next to the tumor, taken before any cancer treatment. These receptors were collected from a male donor aged 60 or over with stage II squamous cell lung carcinoma.

The genes are TRBV11-1 and TRBJ1-1; no firm D call. The CDR3 has 16 residues. V was pared by 3 bases and J by 3 bases, with 17 bases between. The germline gives CDR1 SGHAT, CDR2 FQDESV (reference sequence). The CDR3 bases are TGTGCCAGCAGCTTTACCTTCGCTCGGGGAGACACTGAAGCTTTCTTT. Amino acids: CASSFTFARGDTEAFF. Complete variable domain (other parts from reference TRBV11-1 and TRBJ1-1): EAEVAQSPRYKITEKSQAVAFWCDPISGHATLYWYRQILGQGPELLVQFQDESVVDDSQLPKDRFSAERLKGVDSTLKIQPAELGDSAMYLCASSFTFARGDTEAFFGQGTRLTVV.

The V call is TRBV11-3, the J call TRBJ1-1; D may be TRBD1 (5 bases). This CDR3 region has 14 residues. CDR1 is SGHNT and CDR2 is YENEEA in the germline V gene. V shed 5 bases and J shed 4 bases, with 14 bases lying between them. DNA for the CDR3: TGTGCCAGCAGCGCTGCCGGTGGGGGCACTGAAGCTTTCTTT. Translating it yields CASSAAGGGTEAFF.

The CDR3 loop reads CAVGAGGLPITGELFF. For the CDR3, the DNA is TGTGCCGTGGGAGCGGGAGGGCTCCCCATCACCGGGGAGCTGTTTTTT. The chain employs TRBV28 and TRBJ2-2, with TRBD2 matching over 10 bases. This CDR3 is 16 amino acids long. J lost 4 bases, V lost 11 bases, and 13 bases had no gene match. Germline V gene data show CDR1 as MDHEN and CDR2 as SYDVKM.

The rearrangement links TRBV18 to TRBJ2-1, with TRBD2 matching over 9 bases. The CDR3 has 17 amino acids. Trimming removed 4 bases from V and 0 bases from J; junction bases left unmatched: 7. The germline gives CDR1 KGHSH, CDR2 LQKENI. This CDR3 reads CASSLLFSGSSYNEQFF. The CDR3 DNA follows: TGTGCCAGCTCACTACTATTTAGCGGGAGCTCCTACAATGAGCAGTTCTTC.

This clone appeared a few times. The chain couples TRBV15 to TRBJ1-2; maybe TRBD1 (5 bases). The CDR3 totals 15 residues. CDR1 is LNHNV and CDR2 is YYDKDF in the germline V gene (reference sequence). Trimming shortened V by 1 base and J by 8 bases, and 17 bases separated the two germline ends. CDR3 in amino acids: CATSRGSGRDYGYTF. The CDR3 nucleotides are TGTGCCACCAGCAGAGGAAGTGGCAGGGATTACGGCTACACCTTC.

The chain carries TRBV30 and TRBJ2-2; D ambiguous. The CDR3 loop spans 14 amino acids. Between the trimmed V and J ends, which lost 4 bases and 4 bases, there was a span of 13 bases. Germline V lookup: CDR1 GTSNPN, CDR2 SVGIG (reference sequence). The CDR3 sequence is CAWNRQAVTGELFF. CDR3 DNA sequence: TGTGCCTGGAATCGGCAGGCCGTCACCGGGGAGCTGTTTTTT.

The chain joins TRBV6-8 to TRBJ1-2, with D tentatively TRBD1 (5 bases). The CDR3 is made up of 13 amino acids. Between the trimmed V and J ends, which lost 5 bases and 4 bases, there was a span of 11 bases. Germline-derived CDR1 and CDR2 are MNHGY and SAAAGT. CDR3 sequence reads: CASSPGFVYGYTF. The CDR3 DNA sequence: TGTGCCAGCAGTCCAGGGTTTGTCTATGGCTACACCTTC.

The chain is built from TRBV19 and TRBJ2-1; D remains unclear. This CDR3 has 15 residues. V was clipped by 3 bases and J by 9 bases, with 18 bases between them. The germline CDR1 and CDR2 sequences are LNHDA and SQIVND (reference sequence). CDR3 loop: CASSMGSLTRGEQFF. CDR3 nucleotides: TGTGCCAGTAGTATGGGCAGCCTGACACGCGGTGAGCAGTTCTTC. Together with reference TRBV19 and TRBJ2-1, the CDR3 gives the full variable domain: DGGITQSPKYLFRKEGQNVTLSCEQNLNHDAMYWYRQDPGQGLRLIYYSQIVNDFQKGDIAEGYSVSREKKESFPLTVTSAQKNPTAFYLCASSMGSLTRGEQFFGPGTRLTVL.

The V gene is TRBV19, the J gene TRBJ1-6; D is perhaps TRBD1 (6 bases). Per the germline V gene, CDR1 is LNHDA and CDR2 is SQIVND (reference sequence). The CDR3 is 14 amino acids. Trimming stripped 5 bases from V and 7 bases from J, with 12 bases between. The CDR3 loop reads CASSVQGLNSPLHF. The CDR3 coding sequence is TGTGCCAGTAGTGTTCAGGGGTTAAATTCACCCCTCCACTTT. Filled out from reference TRBV19 and TRBJ1-6, the complete variable domain reads DGGITQSPKYLFRKEGQNVTLSCEQNLNHDAMYWYRQDPGQGLRLIYYSQIVNDFQKGDIAEGYSVSREKKESFPLTVTSAQKNPTAFYLCASSVQGLNSPLHFGNGTRLTVT.

This chain links TRBV11-3 with TRBJ2-1; D tentatively reads TRBD1 or TRBD2 (5 bases each). V was pared by 0 bases and J by 3 bases, with 12 bases between. CDR1 is SGHNT and CDR2 is YENEEA in the germline V gene. This CDR3 contains 16 residues. CDR3 in amino acids: CASSLDGTAGYNEQFF. The CDR3, as DNA: TGTGCCAGCAGCTTAGACGGGACCGCCGGCTACAATGAGCAGTTCTTC.

The rearrangement uses TRBV6-8 and TRBJ1-1, with D maybe TRBD1 (6 bases). Germline lookup yields CDR1 MNHGY and CDR2 SAAAGT. V was clipped by 5 bases and J by 4 bases, with 11 bases between them. This CDR3 is built from 13 residues. The CDR3 region is CASSEGGSTEAFF. For the CDR3, the DNA is TGTGCCAGCAGTGAGGGGGGTTCCACTGAAGCTTTCTTT.

This clone was seen more than once but under ten times. This chain links TRBV28 with TRBJ2-7, with D unclear. CDR1 and CDR2 (germline): MDHEN, SYDVKM. V was trimmed by 1 base and J by 0 bases, leaving 10 bases between them. This CDR3 has 15 residues. As DNA, the CDR3 is TGTGCCAGCAGTTTATCCAGGTTAAGCTCCTACGAGCAGTACTTC. Its translation: CASSLSRLSSYEQYF.

CDR3 sequence (DNA): TGTGCCAGCAGCTCCTTCCCGGGACAGGGGAACACTGAAGCTTTCTTT. Protein product: CASSSFPGQGNTEAFF. V is TRBV9 and J is TRBJ1-1; TRBD1 matches 9 bases. The CDR3 runs to 16 residues. Germline loops: CDR1 SGDLS, CDR2 YYNGEE. V was clipped by 4 bases and J by 1 base; unmatched bases: 8.

By frequency in the sample, this clone is medium-sized. The chain has TRBV6-8 and TRBJ1-1; D is possibly TRBD1 (6 bases). Germline V gene sequence: CDR1 MNHGY, CDR2 SAAAGT. V dropped 4 bases and J dropped 9 bases, with 15 bases sitting between them. CDR3 size: 13 residues. The CDR3: CASSSSGTPKAFF. CDR3 DNA: TGTGCCAGCAGTTCTTCCGGGACACCAAAAGCTTTCTTT.

This sequence joins TRBV11-3 and TRBJ2-1; 12 positions agree with TRBD2. Germline lookup yields CDR1 SGHNT and CDR2 YENEEA. J lost 9 bases, V lost 1 base, and 16 bases had no gene match. CDR3 length: 19 amino acids. Here the CDR3 reads CASSLVGPSSSGRAPEQFF. The CDR3 DNA reads as TGTGCCAGCAGCTTAGTAGGACCGTCCTCTAGCGGGAGGGCCCCTGAGCAGTTCTTC.

This clone was seen a few times. The chain is built from TRBV28 and TRBJ2-7, with 11 bases lining up with TRBD2. V lost 8 bases and J lost 3; bases outside the gene matches: 9. The CDR3 is 15 residues long. Germline assignment: CDR1 MDHEN and CDR2 SYDVKM. CDR3 residues: CASRPALAGVYEQYF. CDR3 nucleotide sequence: TGTGCCAGCCGTCCAGCACTAGCGGGGGTCTACGAGCAGTACTTC.

The CDR3 region has the DNA TGTGCCAGCAGCGTAGGGCTAGCGGGAGTTGAGGAGCAGTACTTC. It specifies CASSVGLAGVEEQYF. J is TRBJ2-7 and V is TRBV9, with 10 bases that match TRBD2. V lost 0 bases, J lost 7 bases, and 7 bases stayed unmatched. This CDR3 region has 15 residues. Germline V gene lookup returns CDR1 SGDLS and CDR2 YYNGEE.

This clone is medium-sized (0.01 to 0.1%) by share. This chain connects TRBV7-6 to TRBJ2-7; perhaps TRBD2 as D (6 bases). The germline V gene has CDR1 SGHVS and CDR2 FNYEAQ. The CDR3 extends over 14 amino acids. Trimming left V 1 base short and J 3 bases short, with 10 bases between. The CDR3 nucleotides are TGTGCCAGCAGCTTAGGGGGGGTCGGCTACGAGCAGTACTTC. Protein product: CASSLGGVGYEQYF.

The rearrangement uses TRBV18 and TRBJ1-2, with D possibly TRBD1 on 6 matching bases. The germline gives CDR1 KGHSH, CDR2 LQKENI. V was cut by 2 bases and J by 4 bases, with 17 bases left in between. This CDR3 contains 16 residues. In DNA form, the CDR3 reads TGTGCCAGCTCACCAAACAAACGGGGGGGCAGCTATGGCTACACCTTC. This sequence encodes CASSPNKRGGSYGYTF.

This clone is termed large (0.1 to 1%). The chain joins TRBV9 to TRBJ2-2; TRBD2 aligns across 8 bases. The CDR3 runs to 15 residues. The junction had 9 bases not matched to a gene; V was cut back by 6 bases and J by 5 bases. From germline, CDR1 is SGDLS and CDR2 YYNGEE. The CDR3 loop reads CASNLLGLETGELFF. CDR3 sequence (DNA): TGTGCCAGCAACCTATTGGGACTAGAGACCGGGGAGCTGTTTTTT.

J is TRBJ1-2 and V is TRBV19, with a weak D call TRBD1 (6 bases). The CDR3 length is 15 residues. Germline values: CDR1 LNHDA, CDR2 SQIVND (reference sequence). Trimming took 7 bases from V and 0 from J, leaving 15 bases between them. This CDR3 reads CASNRRDTPNYGYTF. CDR3 nucleotide sequence: TGTGCCAGTAATCGGCGGGACACTCCTAACTATGGCTACACCTTC.

The chain is built from TRBV2 and TRBJ2-3; 10 positions agree with TRBD2. Per the germline V gene, CDR1 is SNHLY and CDR2 is FYNNEI. The CDR3 sequence is 15 residues long. J lost 6 bases, V lost 4 bases, and 7 bases had no gene match. CDR3 in DNA: TGTGCCAGCAGTGGTGCTAGCGGGAGCTCGGATACGCAGTATTTT. Residues: CASSGASGSSDTQYF.

V usage is TRBV19 and J usage is TRBJ2-2; D is perhaps TRBD1 (5 bases). V lost 5 bases and J 2 bases, leaving 15 bases between the germline ends. This CDR3 region has 16 residues. In germline, CDR1 is LNHDA, CDR2 SQIVND (reference sequence). The CDR3 sequence: CASSRLDIYNTGELFF. The CDR3 DNA reads as TGTGCCAGTAGTCGTCTGGACATATACAACACCGGGGAGCTGTTTTTT.

CDR3 loop: CASSLEGAGYNEQFF. DNA of the CDR3: TGCGCCAGCAGCTTGGAGGGGGCAGGATACAATGAGCAGTTCTTC. The chain is built from TRBV5-1 and TRBJ2-1; 7 nucleotides line up with TRBD1. Germline CDR1 SGHRS, CDR2 YFSETQ. The CDR3 contains 15 residues. Germline trimming cut 0 bases from V and 4 bases from J; bases unmatched to any gene: 4.

The chain has TRBV5-1 and TRBJ2-7; D ambiguous. V was cut by 0 bases and J by 5 bases, with 18 bases left in between. The CDR3 spans 16 residues. Per germline, CDR1 SGHRS and CDR2 YFSETQ. CDR3 DNA: TGCGCCAGCAGCTTGGATATTAGGATCTCAACCCACGAGCAGTACTTC. Translated, it gives CASSLDIRISTHEQYF. Supplemented by reference TRBV5-1 and TRBJ2-7, the full variable domain reads KAGVTQTPRYLIKTRGQQVTLSCSPISGHRSVSWYQQTPGQGLQFLFEYFSETQRNKGNFPGRFSGRQFSNSRSEMNVSTLELGDSALYLCASSLDIRISTHEQYFGPGTRLTVT.

This clone showed up just a few times. Distinct nucleotide sequences in the sample also encode this CDR3. V and J are TRBV18 and TRBJ1-6; TRBD1 is a possible D gene (5 bases). This CDR3 is built from 15 residues. Trimming pared 4 bases from V and 7 bases from J, leaving 14 bases between. Germline values: CDR1 KGHSH, CDR2 LQKENI. This chain's CDR3 is CASSLSGPINSPLHF. The CDR3 nucleotides read TGTGCCAGCTCACTATCGGGACCTATAAATTCACCCCTCCACTTT.